The sequence of this T cell receptor (beta chain) was determined in a study of T cell repertoires in aging, cancer and after chemotherapy. Germline loops: CDR1 MNHNS, CDR2 SASEGT. The V end lost 6 bases, the J end lost 3 bases, and 17 bases lay between the germline ends. The CDR3 length is 15 residues. Peripheral blood genomic DNA, not sorted cells or RNA, was the template. Rearranged V-D-J TRB sequences were amplified with a mixed TRB-A/B primer pool. Each CDR3 protein gets one entry after TCRdb re-called the multiplex PCR reads with MiXCR. Found here are some 3,100 distinct CDR3 sequences, around 37% of them singletons; the top ten hold 7.5% to 10%.

This sequence was found in a human donor with a solid tumor. The rearrangement links TRBV6-1 to TRBJ1-2; D may be TRBD1 (6 bases). Material: blood. As DNA, the CDR3 is TGTGCCAGCAGAGACATAAACAGGGCGTACTATGGCTACACCTTC. Its protein is CASRDINRAYYGYTF.